Reported below is one TCR beta chain. Germline CDR1 reads SGHTA; CDR2 reads FQGTGA. V was clipped by 5 bases and J by 3 bases, with 14 bases between them. The CDR3 consists of 15 residues. In the PCR, 60 Vbeta and 13 Jbeta primers were used. The assay was immunoSEQ multiplex PCR, and TCRdb's table has in-frame clones only and misses some. In the table there are some 150,000 clones, approximately 64% of which are singletons. The sample originates from a study of cytomegalovirus exposure and HLA in healthy donors. The rearrangement links TRBV7-3 to TRBJ2-1, with D possibly TRBD2 on 5 matching bases. This sequence originates from a woman aged 40-49 years in good health and CMV-seronegative. The sequencing sample was made of PBMCs. Here the CDR3 reads CASSVEGFRYNEQFF. CDR3 DNA: TGTGCCAGCAGCGTCGAGGGTTTTCGCTACAATGAGCAGTTCTTC.